The 10 T cell receptor beta chains reported below all come from one sample, sequenced in a study of T cell changes during pregnancy in multiple sclerosis. Produced via immunoSEQ multiplex PCR; TCRdb's table is partial and in-frame only. Among 20,000 to 25,000 clones listed, roughly nine tenths were seen once. The sequencing used CD4+ T cells from peripheral blood mononuclear cells, collected after pregnancy. The receptors originated from a female donor in good health, enrolled as a control in a pregnancy study.

The chain has TRBV18 and TRBJ2-7, with TRBD1 matching 9 bases. There are 15 residues in the CDR3. Germline lookup yields CDR1 KGHSH and CDR2 LQKENI. V gave up 0 bases and J gave up 5 bases; unmatched junction bases: 5. The CDR3 nucleotides are TGTGCCAGCTCACCACCCGGGACAGGGTCGAACGAGCAGTACTTC. Translating gives CASSPPGTGSNEQYF.

The rearrangement links TRBV27 to TRBJ2-1; 10 nucleotides line up with TRBD1. Germline V gives CDR1 MNHEY, CDR2 SMNVEV (reference sequence). The CDR3 is made up of 17 amino acids. Germline trimming cut 4 bases from V and 3 bases from J; bases unmatched to any gene: 9. The CDR3: CASSSDTDRGYYNEQFF. CDR3 DNA sequence: TGTGCCAGCAGTTCCGACACGGACAGGGGGTACTACAATGAGCAGTTCTTC.

J is TRBJ1-5 and V is TRBV12-5; D remains unclear. The CDR3 length is 17 residues. The germline gives CDR1 LGHNT, CDR2 FRNRAP. The germline V and J ends were trimmed by 0 bases and 1 base, with 13 bases remaining between them. In nucleotides, the CDR3 is TGTGCTAGTGGTTTGGTAGGACCCGCGGGGAGCAATCAGCCCCAGCATTTT. Its protein product is CASGLVGPAGSNQPQHF.

The rearrangement links TRBV13 to TRBJ2-1; perhaps TRBD2 as D (6 bases). The V end was cut by 4 bases, the J end by 8 bases, with 15 bases between. This CDR3 comprises 14 residues. Looked up from germline, CDR1 is PRHDT and CDR2 is FYEKMQ (reference sequence). The CDR3 DNA follows: TGTGCCAGCAGCTCGACTAGACTAAACGATGAGCAGTTCTTC. Its protein product is CASSSTRLNDEQFF.

Only one count was recorded for this clone. This chain links TRBV25-1 with TRBJ2-3, with 10 bases identical to TRBD2. V lost 3 bases to trimming and J lost 7 bases; unmatched junction nucleotides: 7. The CDR3 runs 15 residues. Germline V CDR1 and CDR2: MGHDK, SYGVNS. CDR3 coding DNA: TGTGCCAGCAGTGATGTAGCGGGAGGTAGGAATACGCAGTATTTT. This gives the protein CASSDVAGGRNTQYF.

The rearrangement links TRBV5-1 to TRBJ2-1; 8 bases align to TRBD2. Germline-derived CDR1 and CDR2 are SGHRS and YFSETQ. This CDR3 region has 16 residues. V gave up 3 bases and J gave up 2 bases; unmatched junction bases: 7. This CDR3 reads CASSSNGGAPYNEQFF. The CDR3 region has the DNA TGCGCCAGCAGCTCCAACGGGGGGGCCCCCTACAATGAGCAGTTCTTC.

V gene TRBV7-9 combines with J gene TRBJ1-1; perhaps TRBD1 as D (5 bases). The CDR3 loop spans 17 amino acids. Trimming cost V 7 bases and J 4 bases, with 25 bases left between them. Germline CDR1 is SEHNR and CDR2 is FQNEAQ (reference sequence). CDR3 sequence reads: CASTLRIGAGASTEAFF. The CDR3 nucleotides are TGTGCCAGCACCCTAAGGATAGGGGCAGGAGCTTCCACTGAAGCTTTCTTT.

The chain carries TRBV30 and TRBJ2-7, with a weak D call TRBD1 (6 bases). CDR3 length: 16 amino acids. Germline loops: CDR1 GTSNPN, CDR2 SVGIG (reference sequence). Trimming cost V 1 base and J 1 base, with 17 bases left between them. CDR3 coding DNA: TGTGCCTGGAGTGGCGAATTCGGGACACCTTCCTACGAGCAGTACTTC. Translation: CAWSGEFGTPSYEQYF. The variable domain in full, with the rest retrieved from reference TRBV30 and TRBJ2-7, is SQTIHQWPATLVQPVGSPLSLECTVEGTSNPNLYWYRQAAGRGLQLLFYSVGIGQISSEVPQNLSASRPQDRQFILSSKKLLLSDSGFYLCAWSGEFGTPSYEQYFGPGTRLTVT.

This sequence joins TRBV11-1 and TRBJ2-3; TRBD2 aligns across 9 bases. Germline-derived CDR1 and CDR2 are SGHAT and FQDESV (reference sequence). This CDR3 comprises 14 residues. The ends lost 5 bases at V and 2 bases at J; junction bases unmatched: 2. The CDR3 here is CASSPGLATDTQYF. DNA for the CDR3: TGTGCCAGCAGCCCGGGACTAGCCACAGATACGCAGTATTTT.

The chain joins TRBV7-9 to TRBJ2-5; 12 nucleotides line up with TRBD2. CDR3 length: 16 amino acids. V was pared by 0 bases and J by 2 bases, with 1 base of the junction left unmatched. The germline CDR1 and CDR2 sequences are SEHNR and FQNEAQ (reference sequence). The CDR3 DNA is TGTGCCAGCAGCTTAGCGCTAGCGGGGGGGCAAGAGACCCAGTACTTC. Protein: CASSLALAGGQETQYF.